The 30 T cell receptor beta chains below come from one sample, sequenced in a study of cytomegalovirus exposure and HLA in healthy donors. 60 Vbeta and 13 Jbeta primers were used in PCR. Some clones are missing from TCRdb's copy, which holds only in-frame ones; the method was immunoSEQ multiplex PCR. The specimen's table records some 200,000 clones. The sample consisted of PBMCs. The receptors were sampled from a boy younger than 18 in good health and CMV-seronegative.

The rearrangement uses TRBV5-1 and TRBJ1-2; possibly TRBD1 for D (5 bases). Germline lookup yields CDR1 SGHRS and CDR2 YFSETQ. The CDR3 covers 15 residues. Trimming removed 7 bases from V and 2 bases from J, with 18 bases in between. The CDR3 protein is CASAEQGQENYGYTF. The CDR3 DNA sequence: TGCGCCAGCGCGGAGCAGGGTCAGGAAAACTATGGCTACACCTTC.

The chain has TRBV6-1 and TRBJ2-5; TRBD1 is a possible D gene (6 bases). The CDR3 extends over 17 amino acids. V gave up 4 bases and J gave up 2 bases, with 20 bases separating them. Per the germline V gene, CDR1 is MNHNS and CDR2 is SASEGT. As DNA, the CDR3 is TGTGCCAGCAGTGTCCCCTTACTACAGGGTTCGCAAGAGACCCAGTACTTC. Protein product: CASSVPLLQGSQETQYF.

CDR3 residues: CASSRRGFTLQETQYF. The CDR3 DNA sequence: TGTGCCAGTAGTAGGCGGGGGTTTACGCTCCAAGAGACCCAGTACTTC. The chain uses TRBV19 and TRBJ2-5, with 7 bases that match TRBD2. Germline lookup yields CDR1 LNHDA and CDR2 SQIVND (reference sequence). The CDR3 runs 16 residues. J was trimmed by 1 base and V by 4 bases; bases with no gene match: 9.

This chain links TRBV5-1 with TRBJ2-3; 8 bases line up with TRBD1. The CDR3 is 17 amino acids. The germline CDR1 and CDR2 sequences are SGHRS and YFSETQ. After removal of 0 bases from V and 1 base from J, the junction contained 7 bases not matched to a gene. The CDR3 coding sequence is TGCGCCAGCAGCTTGGCTCTGACAGGGGCGCGCACAGATACGCAGTATTTT. It specifies CASSLALTGARTDTQYF.

This chain connects TRBV2 to TRBJ1-5; D perhaps matches TRBD1 (5 bases). Trimming shortened V by 6 bases and J by 0 bases, and 15 bases separated the two germline ends. Germline CDR1 is SNHLY and CDR2 is FYNNEI. The CDR3 consists of 16 residues. The CDR3: CASRDGRGHSNQPQHF. The CDR3 nucleotides read TGTGCCAGCAGGGACGGGAGGGGCCATAGCAATCAGCCCCAGCATTTT.

This chain links TRBV9 with TRBJ2-3; D call uncertain. The CDR3 is 12 amino acids. Per germline, CDR1 SGDLS and CDR2 YYNGEE. Trimming removed 4 bases at V and 3 bases at J, with 6 bases between. CDR3 DNA sequence: TGTGCCAGCAGCCCCAGTACAGATACGCAGTATTTT. Its protein product is CASSPSTDTQYF. Full variable domain (outside the CDR3, taken from reference TRBV9 and TRBJ2-3): DSGVTQTPKHLITATGQRVTLRCSPRSGDLSVYWYQQSLDQGLQFLIQYYNGEERAKGNILERFSAQQFPDLHSELNLSSLELGDSALYFCASSPSTDTQYFGPGTRLTVL.

This chain links TRBV6-4 with TRBJ2-3; D is unresolved. Deletions cut 0 bases from V and 2 bases from J, with 6 bases between. The CDR3 is 14 amino acids. Germline CDR1 is MRHNA and CDR2 is SNTAGT. CDR3 sequence: CASSDSHFTDTQYF. CDR3 coding DNA: TGTGCCAGCAGTGACTCCCACTTCACAGATACGCAGTATTTT.

The chain uses TRBV6-5 and TRBJ1-1; D is perhaps TRBD1 (5 bases). The CDR3 loop spans 14 amino acids. The V end lost 4 bases, the J end lost 4 bases, and 13 bases lay between the germline ends. Germline V gives CDR1 MNHEY, CDR2 SVGAGI. The CDR3, as DNA: TGTGCCAGCAGTTTCTCGTGGCAGGGCACTGAAGCTTTCTTT. It is translated as CASSFSWQGTEAFF.

J is TRBJ1-2 and V is TRBV11-2; tentative D call: TRBD1 (6 bases). The germline gives CDR1 SGHAT, CDR2 FQNNGV. V was pared by 4 bases and J by 0 bases, with 9 bases between. The CDR3 spans 14 residues. The CDR3 protein is CASSSDSPNYGYTF. CDR3 DNA sequence: TGTGCCAGCAGCTCGGACAGCCCTAACTATGGCTACACCTTC. Supplemented by reference TRBV11-2 and TRBJ1-2, the full variable domain reads EAGVAQSPRYKIIEKRQSVAFWCNPISGHATLYWYQQILGQGPKLLIQFQNNGVVDDSQLPKDRFSAERLKGVDSTLKIQPAKLEDSAVYLCASSSDSPNYGYTFGSGTRLTVV.

The V gene is TRBV7-8, the J gene TRBJ2-2; D remains unclear. Trimming cost V 5 bases and J 2 bases, with 12 bases left between them. This CDR3 comprises 15 residues. Germline values: CDR1 SGHVS, CDR2 FQNEAQ. This chain's CDR3 is CASSPTPGNTGELFF. The CDR3 DNA sequence: TGTGCCAGCAGCCCCACCCCCGGTAACACCGGGGAGCTGTTTTTT.

The chain is built from TRBV6-5 and TRBJ1-1; 7 nucleotides line up with TRBD1. This CDR3 contains 14 residues. CDR1 is MNHEY and CDR2 is SVGAGI in the germline V gene. The V segment lost 2 bases and the J segment 5 bases; nucleotides outside the gene matches: 5. For the CDR3, the DNA is TGTGCCAGCAGTTACAGGGGGCCGACGACTGAAGCTTTCTTT. It encodes CASSYRGPTTEAFF.

This rearrangement joins TRBV14 to TRBJ1-3, with D unresolved. Trimming removed 4 bases from V and 13 bases from J, with 17 bases in between. Germline CDR1 is SGHDN and CDR2 is FVKESK. The CDR3 has 13 residues. The CDR3 loop reads CASSRAPPVSIYF. In nucleotides, the CDR3 is TGTGCCAGCAGCCGCGCTCCACCGGTGTCTATATATTTT.

This chain uses TRBV7-9 with TRBJ1-1; no firm D call. With 8 bases removed from V and 1 base from J, the gap between germline ends came to 17 bases. The CDR3 has 15 residues. The germline CDR1 and CDR2 sequences are SEHNR and FQNEAQ (reference sequence). CDR3 nucleotide sequence: TGTGCCAGCGCCGCCAAGGCGGCAGCGAACACTGAAGCTTTCTTT. It translates to CASAAKAAANTEAFF. Supplemented by reference TRBV7-9 and TRBJ1-1, the full variable domain reads DTGVSQNPRHKITKRGQNVTFRCDPISEHNRLYWYRQTLGQGPEFLTYFQNEAQLEKSRLLSDRFSAERPKGSFSTLEIQRTEQGDSAMYLCASAAKAAANTEAFFGQGTRLTVV.

The V and J genes are TRBV5-1 and TRBJ2-1; 15 positions agree with TRBD2. Trimming removed 0 bases from V and 4 bases from J; junction bases left unmatched: 8. This CDR3 is 19 amino acids long. CDR1 is SGHRS and CDR2 is YFSETQ in the germline V gene. The CDR3 reads CASSLVGLAGGNWYNEQFF. DNA for the CDR3: TGCGCCAGCAGCTTGGTGGGACTAGCGGGGGGAAATTGGTACAATGAGCAGTTCTTC.

The rearrangement links TRBV7-8 to TRBJ2-3; maybe TRBD2 (5 bases). This CDR3 is 15 amino acids long. V lost 2 bases and J lost 4, with 13 bases in between. Looked up from germline, CDR1 is SGHVS and CDR2 is FQNEAQ. The CDR3 reads CASSLSLDSSDTQYF. As DNA, the CDR3 is TGTGCCAGCAGCTTAAGTTTGGACTCCTCAGATACGCAGTATTTT. The variable domain in full, completed from reference TRBV7-8 and TRBJ2-3, reads GAGVSQSPRYKVAKRGQDVALRCDPISGHVSLFWYQQALGQGPEFLTYFQNEAQLDKSGLPSDRFFAERPEGSVSTLKIQRTQQEDSAVYLCASSLSLDSSDTQYFGPGTRLTVL.

V gene TRBV14 combines with J gene TRBJ2-3, with TRBD1 matching 7 bases. The CDR3 sequence is 14 residues long. The V and J ends lost 2 bases and 7 bases, in that order; junction bases with no gene match: 6. CDR1 and CDR2 (germline): SGHDN, FVKESK. The CDR3 sequence: CASSQLDRINTQYF. The CDR3 bases are TGTGCCAGCAGCCAACTGGACAGGATAAATACGCAGTATTTT.

The V gene is TRBV14, the J gene TRBJ2-7; D may be TRBD2 (5 bases). V lost 5 bases and J lost 10, with 15 bases in between. Germline CDR1 SGHDN, CDR2 FVKESK. The CDR3 runs 12 residues. CDR3 sequence (DNA): TGTGCCAGCAGCGGAGAGGTGGGGAGACAGTACTTC. It yields the protein CASSGEVGRQYF. The full variable domain, with the rest looked up from reference TRBV14 and TRBJ2-7, is EAGVTQFPSHSVIEKGQTVTLRCDPISGHDNLYWYRRVMGKEIKFLLHFVKESKQDESGMPNNRFLAERTGGTYSTLKVQPAELEDSGVYFCASSGEVGRQYFGPGTRLTVT.

The chain combines TRBV6-5 with TRBJ1-1; D gene unclear. The CDR3 runs to 15 residues. Trimming stripped 4 bases from V and 1 base from J, with 13 bases between. CDR1 MNHEY and CDR2 SVGAGI come from the germline V gene. CDR3 nucleotide sequence: TGTGCCAGCAGTTCACCCTTCGACAAGAACACTGAAGCTTTCTTT. This encodes CASSSPFDKNTEAFF.

The chain is built from TRBV4-3 and TRBJ2-1; 13 bases are a match to TRBD2. Per germline, CDR1 LGHNA and CDR2 YSLEER. The CDR3 is 20 amino acids. V was pared by 4 bases and J by 0 bases, with 12 bases of the junction left unmatched. CDR3 bases: TGCGCCAGCAGCCCGAAAGGACTAGCGGGGGCACTGAGCTCCTACAATGAGCAGTTCTTC. Translation: CASSPKGLAGALSSYNEQFF.

The chain combines TRBV29-1 with TRBJ2-7, with 7 bases that match TRBD2. The CDR3 length is 15 residues. The V segment lost 5 bases and the J segment 5 bases; nucleotides outside the gene matches: 15. The germline gives CDR1 SQVTM, CDR2 ANQGSEA. Here the CDR3 reads CSVPSGTTVSNEQYF. The CDR3 coding sequence is TGCAGCGTTCCCTCCGGGACTACCGTCTCAAACGAGCAGTACTTC.

The chain recombines TRBV30 with TRBJ1-3; unclear D gene. Germline V gene sequence: CDR1 GTSNPN, CDR2 SVGIG (reference sequence). This CDR3 contains 16 residues. The V gene lost 8 bases and the J gene lost 4 bases, with 24 bases spanning the gap. The DNA for the CDR3 is TGTGCCGGAACAGCGGGATGGCCCGGAGCCGGAAACACCATATATTTT. It encodes CAGTAGWPGAGNTIYF.

The rearrangement links TRBV5-6 to TRBJ1-4, with D possibly TRBD1 on 5 matching bases. The CDR3 consists of 12 residues. Deletions cut 5 bases from V and 6 bases from J, with 8 bases between. From germline, CDR1 is SGHDT and CDR2 YYEEEE. This chain's CDR3 is CASRAGHEKLFF. The DNA of the CDR3 is TGTGCCAGCAGGGCAGGGCATGAAAAACTGTTTTTT.

V usage is TRBV7-2 and J usage is TRBJ1-1; D might be TRBD1 (5 bases). Germline CDR1 and CDR2: SGHTA and FQGNSA. The CDR3 spans 14 residues. Trimming shortened V by 7 bases and J by 7 bases, and 19 bases separated the two germline ends. The CDR3 region is CASTMSASGIEAFF. In nucleotides, the CDR3 is TGTGCCAGCACAATGTCCGCTTCAGGGATTGAAGCTTTCTTT.

The chain links TRBV28 to TRBJ2-3; TRBD2 agrees at 8 bases. CDR3 size: 16 residues. Germline CDR1 MDHEN, CDR2 SYDVKM. V lost 6 bases, J lost 6 bases, and 14 bases stayed unmatched. The CDR3 DNA sequence: TGTGCCAGCAGACAGACGGGGGGGCTTTATAAGGATACGCAGTATTTT. Protein product: CASRQTGGLYKDTQYF.

The chain is built from TRBV7-9 and TRBJ2-6, with 7 bases fitting TRBD2. CDR1 and CDR2 from the germline V gene are SEHNR and FQNEAQ (reference sequence). V lost 5 bases to trimming and J lost 2 bases; unmatched junction nucleotides: 12. This CDR3 is 18 amino acids long. This CDR3 reads CASSPLGLGSTGANVLTF. The CDR3 coding sequence is TGTGCCAGCAGCCCGCTCGGACTAGGGAGTACTGGGGCCAACGTCCTGACTTTC.

As for this clone: The junction differs from germline at one of its ends, possibly a read error. This chain links TRBV5-4 with TRBJ1-2; D gene ambiguous. The germline CDR1 and CDR2 sequences are SGHNT and YYREEE (reference sequence). The CDR3 has 14 residues. CDR3 DNA: TGTGCCAGCAGACAATCCAATGGAAACTATGACTACACCTTC. Translating gives CASRQSNGNYDYTF.

V gene TRBV4-1 combines with J gene TRBJ1-2; D not resolved. CDR1 and CDR2 (germline): MGHRA, YSYEKL. V was pared by 0 bases and J by 4 bases, with 12 bases between. The CDR3 consists of 15 residues. The CDR3 DNA is TGCGCCAGCAGCCAAGAGGGAGTTTTGGGCTATGGCTACACCTTC. This sequence encodes CASSQEGVLGYGYTF.

This chain links TRBV6-5 with TRBJ1-2; D perhaps matches TRBD1 (5 bases). Trimming removed 6 bases at V and 5 bases at J, with 19 bases between. Germline V lookup: CDR1 MNHEY, CDR2 SVGAGI. This CDR3 is built from 15 residues. In DNA, the CDR3 is TGTGCCAGCAGCCAGGGCGGAGTTCTATCATATGGCTACACCTTC. Amino acids: CASSQGGVLSYGYTF.

The V gene is TRBV11-2, the J gene TRBJ2-5; weak D call: TRBD2 (7 bases). The CDR3 sequence is 15 residues long. CDR1 is SGHAT and CDR2 is FQNNGV in the germline V gene. Deletions cut 2 bases from V and 5 bases from J, with 15 bases between. The CDR3 spells CASSLRGGPGETQYF. CDR3 nucleotides: TGTGCCAGCAGCTTAAGGGGGGGGCCCGGGGAGACCCAGTACTTC.

The chain links TRBV9 to TRBJ1-3, with D perhaps matching TRBD1 (6 bases). CDR1 and CDR2 (germline): SGDLS, YYNGEE. This CDR3 spans 15 amino acids. V lost 4 bases, J lost 0 bases, and 11 bases lay in between. The CDR3 DNA reads as TGTGCCAGCAGCATCGACAGGAGCTCTGGAAACACCATATATTTT. This sequence encodes CASSIDRSSGNTIYF.